This TCR beta chain was identified in a study of blood T cell repertoires in COVID-19. The sample holds one count of this clone. Libraries were prepared by immunoSEQ multiplex PCR; TCRdb keeps only in-frame clonotypes and omits some of them. Of tens of thousands of clones listed, about four fifths are singletons. The CDR3 contains 15 residues. CDR1 and CDR2 from the germline V gene are SNHLY and FYNNEI. Trimming removed 2 bases at V and 2 bases at J, with 13 bases between. The chain uses TRBV2 and TRBJ2-7; D is possibly TRBD2 (5 bases). This clonotype was sampled from a man between 65 and 85 years old with active COVID-19. Sequencing input: peripheral blood. CDR3 residues: CASSESSWAPYEQYF. CDR3 nucleotides: TGTGCCAGCAGTGAATCTAGCTGGGCCCCCTACGAGCAGTACTTC. The whole variable domain, remainder taken from reference TRBV2 and TRBJ2-7, is EPEVTQTPSHQVTQMGQEVILRCVPISNHLYFYWYRQILGQKVEFLVSFYNNEISEKSEIFDDQFSVERPDGSNFTLKIRSTKLEDSAMYFCASSESSWAPYEQYFGPGTRLTVT.